This T cell receptor beta chain was sequenced for a study of blood T cell repertoires in COVID-19. The length of the CDR3 is 17 residues. Trimming pared 0 bases from V and 5 bases from J, leaving 18 bases between. Per germline, CDR1 SGHNT and CDR2 YYREEE (reference sequence). The assay was immunoSEQ multiplex PCR, and TCRdb's table has in-frame clones only and misses some. The sample gives roughly 250,000 clones, roughly 87% of which show up once; roughly 7.8% is in the top ten. The sequence was obtained from a man between 60 and 75 years old who had recovered from COVID-19. This sequence joins TRBV5-4 and TRBJ2-1, with a weak D call TRBD2 (6 bases). The sample was peripheral blood. The CDR3 nucleotides read TGTGCCAGCAGCTTGGGATTGGGGAGCGGGTTTAACAATGAGCAGTTCTTC. Its translation is CASSLGLGSGFNNEQFF.